The 24 T cell receptor beta chains below all came from one sample that was sequenced in a study of response to subunit inactivated influenza vaccine. TCRdb ran MiXCR on the RT-PCR reads and lists one entry per CDR3 protein. The sample lists under 550,000 distinct CDR3 sequences; roughly 7.6% were seen once. The input for sequencing was PBMCs from blood, taken around 2 years after vaccination. Every receptor here comes from a man between 45 and 75 years old who received an inactivated influenza vaccine.

The gene calls are TRBV29-1 and TRBJ2-3; the match to TRBD2 covers 11 bases. V lost 6 bases, J lost 0 bases, and 5 bases stayed unmatched. In germline, CDR1 is SQVTM, CDR2 ANQGSEA. The CDR3 is made up of 15 amino acids. The CDR3 here is CSVQGTSGSTDTQYF. For the CDR3, the DNA is TGCAGCGTCCAAGGGACTAGCGGTAGCACAGATACGCAGTATTTT.

This clonotype was recorded at least ten times. The genes are TRBV5-1 and TRBJ2-1; the D gene is possibly TRBD1 (5 bases). Germline V CDR1 and CDR2: SGHRS, YFSETQ. The CDR3 has 14 residues. Trimming took off 6 bases at V and 5 bases at J, with 15 bases between the two ends. CDR3 bases: TGCGCCAGCAATCCAGCTAGGGGAAACAATGAGCAGTTCTTC. Translated: CASNPARGNNEQFF.

There are a few counts of this clonotype. V usage is TRBV11-2 and J usage is TRBJ1-5, with D perhaps matching TRBD1 (5 bases). Germline V CDR1 and CDR2: SGHAT, FQNNGV. This CDR3 spans 14 amino acids. Trimming removed 3 bases at V and 3 bases at J, with 9 bases between. The CDR3 here is CASSFGDHNQPQHF. The CDR3 DNA is TGTGCCAGCAGCTTCGGGGACCACAATCAGCCCCAGCATTTT.

J is TRBJ2-2 and V is TRBV9, with D tentatively TRBD2 (6 bases). This CDR3 region has 18 residues. Trimming took off 3 bases at V and 1 base at J, with 19 bases between the two ends. Germline assignment: CDR1 SGDLS and CDR2 YYNGEE. For the CDR3, the DNA is TGTGCCAGCAGCGCCCCCCTGGGGAGCGGGCTGAACACCGGGGAGCTGTTTTTT. Its protein product is CASSAPLGSGLNTGELFF.

This clonotype was observed a few times. This chain uses TRBV2 with TRBJ2-3, with 9 bases matching TRBD1. In germline, CDR1 is SNHLY, CDR2 FYNNEI. The ends lost 6 bases at V and 4 bases at J; junction bases unmatched: 8. This CDR3 comprises 15 residues. The CDR3 sequence: CASRLRDRVADTQYF. CDR3 DNA: TGTGCCAGCAGACTTCGGGACAGGGTAGCAGATACGCAGTATTTT.

This clonotype was seen only a few times. The chain links TRBV3-1 to TRBJ2-1; tentatively, D is TRBD2 (6 bases). Germline CDR1 reads LGHDT; CDR2 reads YNNKEL (reference sequence). The V end lost 3 bases, the J end lost 5 bases, and 20 bases lay between the germline ends. This CDR3 comprises 17 residues. CDR3 sequence: CASSHAAGIAADNEQFF. For the CDR3, the DNA is TGTGCCAGCAGCCACGCCGCGGGGATAGCGGCGGACAATGAGCAGTTCTTC.

This clonotype came up a few times. This rearrangement joins TRBV15 to TRBJ2-2, with D perhaps given as TRBD1 or TRBD2 (5 bases each). This CDR3 has 16 amino acids. Trimming removed 5 bases at V and 6 bases at J, with 19 bases between. Germline loops: CDR1 LNHNV, CDR2 YYDKDF (reference sequence). The CDR3 here is CATSYIPFQGAGELFF. In DNA form, the CDR3 reads TGTGCCACCAGCTATATACCATTCCAGGGAGCCGGGGAGCTGTTTTTT.

This clonotype has a count of ten or more. The chain uses TRBV7-2 and TRBJ1-1; D gene ambiguous. CDR1 and CDR2 from the germline V gene are SGHTA and FQGNSA. The CDR3 is 13 amino acids. Trimming stripped 2 bases from V and 5 bases from J, with 9 bases between. CDR3 loop: CASSLWLGTEAFF. CDR3 DNA: TGTGCCAGCAGCTTATGGCTGGGTACTGAAGCTTTCTTT.

This clonotype was counted a few times. The chain carries TRBV7-6 and TRBJ2-6, with D possibly TRBD2 on 6 matching bases. Trimming removed 4 bases from V and 2 bases from J, with 12 bases in between. CDR1 and CDR2 from the germline V gene are SGHVS and FNYEAQ. The length of the CDR3 is 16 residues. The CDR3 DNA sequence: TGTGCCAGCAGCTCCCCGGGGACTGCTGGGGCCAACGTCCTGACTTTC. Translating it yields CASSSPGTAGANVLTF.

This clonotype showed up many times. The rearrangement links TRBV7-8 to TRBJ2-7, with D maybe TRBD2 (7 bases). Trimming pared 6 bases from V and 0 bases from J, leaving 15 bases between. The CDR3 has 15 residues. Germline-derived CDR1 and CDR2 are SGHVS and FQNEAQ. The CDR3 sequence: CASSKGGVGSYEQYF. CDR3 nucleotide sequence: TGTGCCAGCAGTAAAGGGGGGGTCGGCTCCTACGAGCAGTACTTC. Drawing the rest from reference TRBV7-8 and TRBJ2-7, the complete variable domain is GAGVSQSPRYKVAKRGQDVALRCDPISGHVSLFWYQQALGQGPEFLTYFQNEAQLDKSGLPSDRFFAERPEGSVSTLKIQRTQQEDSAVYLCASSKGGVGSYEQYFGPGTRLTVT.

This clonotype was found a few times. The V call is TRBV6-2 or TRBV6-3, the J call TRBJ2-6; possibly TRBD1 for D (6 bases). The V gene lost 2 bases and the J gene lost 2 bases, with 7 bases spanning the gap. The CDR3 runs to 15 residues. Germline V CDR1 and CDR2: MNHEY, SVGEGT. CDR3 DNA: TGTGCCAGCAGTTACGGGGGCACTGGGGCCAACGTCCTGACTTTC. Translation gives CASSYGGTGANVLTF.

This chain links TRBV5-5 with TRBJ2-2, with 7 nucleotides matching TRBD2. V lost 4 bases, J lost 2 bases, and 8 bases stayed unmatched. CDR3 length: 16 amino acids. CDR1 and CDR2 (germline): SGHKS, YYEKEE (reference sequence). CDR3 sequence (DNA): TGTGCCAGCAGCCGCGTAGGGACTACCAACACCGGGGAGCTGTTTTTT. Translating gives CASSRVGTTNTGELFF.

A remark on this clonotype: The DNA is left out, because the CDR3 cannot be placed on it with certainty; the CDR3 is given as TCRdb lists it. The V gene is TRBV7-9, the J gene TRBJ2-2; no check of the table's D call, TRBD2, against the DNA was made. Looked up from germline, CDR1 is SEHNR and CDR2 is FQNEAQ (reference sequence). The CDR3 is made up of 17 amino acids, end residues included. CDR3 residues: CASSLPGGRYTGELFFF.

The chain carries TRBV9 and TRBJ2-2; possible D gene TRBD1, 5 bases. Deletions cut 7 bases from V and 4 bases from J, with 14 bases between. CDR1 and CDR2 from the germline V gene are SGDLS and YYNGEE. There are 14 residues in the CDR3. The CDR3 reads CASAGPSVTGELFF. For the CDR3, the DNA is TGTGCCAGCGCAGGGCCAAGCGTCACCGGGGAGCTGTTTTTT.

The chain is built from TRBV20-1 and TRBJ1-1; D is possibly TRBD1 (6 bases). The ends were cut back, 5 bases at V and 1 base at J, with 14 bases in the middle. Germline CDR1 reads DFQATT; CDR2 reads SNEGSKA (reference sequence). This CDR3 comprises 14 residues. The CDR3 is CSALQQGRNTEAFF. Here the CDR3 DNA reads TGCAGTGCTCTCCAACAGGGCAGGAACACTGAAGCTTTCTTT.

V usage is TRBV4-1 and J usage is TRBJ1-6; no clear D gene. The germline V and J ends were trimmed by 4 bases and 10 bases, with 17 bases remaining between them. Germline loops: CDR1 MGHRA, CDR2 YSYEKL. The CDR3 has 15 amino acids. The CDR3, as DNA: TGCGCCAGCAGCCCAGCGCCGGGAGGTGGATCACCCCTCCACTTT. Protein sequence: CASSPAPGGGSPLHF.

The genes are TRBV6-2 or TRBV6-3 and TRBJ1-5, with TRBD1 matching over 8 bases. Trimming took 2 bases from V and 0 from J; bases not matched to a gene: 9. Germline V lookup: CDR1 MNHEY, CDR2 SVGEGT. The CDR3 totals 18 residues. The CDR3 region is CASSYRSTGDGSNQPQHF. The DNA of the CDR3 is TGTGCCAGCAGTTACAGATCGACAGGGGACGGTAGCAATCAGCCCCAGCATTTT.

In its sample, this clonotype was seen many times. This rearrangement joins TRBV12-3 or TRBV12-4 to TRBJ1-2, with 10 positions matching TRBD1. Trimming at V came to 6 bases and at J to 8 bases, leaving 9 bases not matched to a gene. The CDR3 length is 14 residues. The CDR3 nucleotides are TGTGCCAGCAGGCCGGGACAGGGGACGCGGGGCTACACCTTC. It encodes CASRPGQGTRGYTF.

This clonotype was seen more than once but under ten times. CDR3 bases: TGTGCCAGCAGTTATAACCCGGGACACCCAGAAGCTTTCTTT. Translating gives CASSYNPGHPEAFF. V is TRBV6-5 and J is TRBJ1-1; tentative D call: TRBD1 (6 bases). The CDR3 totals 14 residues. V gave up 3 bases and J gave up 8 bases, with 16 bases separating them. The germline CDR1 and CDR2 sequences are MNHEY and SVGAGI.

This clonotype turned up a few times. This rearrangement joins TRBV5-1 to TRBJ1-2, with D perhaps matching TRBD1 (6 bases). Germline values: CDR1 SGHRS, CDR2 YFSETQ. V dropped 1 base and J dropped 6 bases, with 10 bases sitting between them. This CDR3 comprises 13 residues. The CDR3 loop is CASSLPGDHGYTF. The CDR3 DNA is TGCGCCAGCAGCTTGCCAGGGGACCATGGCTACACCTTC.

This chain uses TRBV10-3 with TRBJ2-7; D unclear. Germline CDR1 reads ENHRY; CDR2 reads SYGVKD. V gave up 3 bases and J gave up 6 bases, with 6 bases separating them. This CDR3 region has 11 residues. In DNA, the CDR3 is TGTGCCATCAGTGAAGGTTTCGAGCAGTACTTC. Encoded protein: CAISEGFEQYF.

This clonotype was seen at least ten times. The chain carries TRBV12-3 or TRBV12-4 and TRBJ1-1, with TRBD1 as a possible D gene (6 bases). The CDR3 runs 14 residues. With 3 bases removed from V and 1 base from J, the gap between germline ends came to 9 bases. The CDR3 reads CASSFGQPNTEAFF. In DNA form, the CDR3 reads TGTGCCAGCAGTTTCGGACAGCCGAACACTGAAGCTTTCTTT.

This clonotype was found many times. The V gene is TRBV29-1, the J gene TRBJ2-7, with D possibly matching TRBD2 (5 bases). Germline CDR1 and CDR2: SQVTM and ANQGSEA. The CDR3 loop spans 11 amino acids. The V and J ends lost 3 bases and 4 bases respectively, with 7 bases between them. The CDR3 sequence: CSVERAYEQYF. CDR3 DNA sequence: TGCAGCGTTGAGAGGGCTTACGAGCAGTACTTC.

Of note for this clonotype: Being one base from a much bigger clone, this may be a read error. The chain has TRBV7-9 and TRBJ1-4; D remains ambiguous. Trimming stripped 1 base from V and 3 bases from J, with 3 bases between. CDR3 length: 13 residues. In germline, CDR1 is SEHNR, CDR2 FQNEAQ (reference sequence). Here the CDR3 reads CASSLVPNEKLFF. The CDR3 DNA is TGTGCCAGCAGCTTAGTCCCTAATGAAAAACTGTTTTTT.